Below are 16 T cell receptor beta chains sequenced from a single sample in a study of T cell repertoires in urothelial bladder cancer. Sequenced by immunoSEQ multiplex PCR; TCRdb stores in-frame clones only, minus some. This sample has 9,500 to 13,000 clones, with 68% found just once. Sequencing was carried out using tumor-infiltrating cells from bladder cancer. The receptor source for this set is a human donor with a benign inflammatory bladder lesion.

This clone was found once. This chain's CDR3 is CASSTRRARRDEQFF. DNA of the CDR3: TGTGCCAGCAGCACCCGGAGGGCAAGGAGGGATGAGCAGTTCTTC. The chain has TRBV5-6 and TRBJ2-1; D might be TRBD2 (6 bases). The CDR3 length is 15 residues. In germline, CDR1 is SGHDT, CDR2 YYEEEE. V was clipped by 4 bases and J by 8 bases, with 19 bases between them.

CDR3 sequence: CASSRGGATDTQYF. In DNA form, the CDR3 reads TGTGCCAGCAGCCGCGGGGGGGCCACAGATACGCAGTATTTT. The chain employs TRBV11-3 and TRBJ2-3, with 9 positions matching TRBD2. V shed 5 bases and J 2 bases; nucleotides not matched to a gene: 2. The germline V gene encodes CDR1 SGHNT and CDR2 YENEEA. The CDR3 length is 14 residues.

This chain joins TRBV27 and TRBJ2-7, with 7 positions matching TRBD1. This CDR3 contains 15 residues. CDR1 and CDR2 (germline): MNHEY, SMNVEV (reference sequence). V gave up 2 bases and J gave up 1 base; unmatched junction bases: 5. CDR3 amino acids: CASSLAWDRSYEQYF. The CDR3 bases are TGTGCCAGCAGTTTAGCTTGGGACAGATCCTACGAGCAGTACTTC.

The J gene is TRBJ1-3, the V gene TRBV19; D not resolved. With 7 bases removed from V and 2 bases from J, the gap between germline ends came to 6 bases. This CDR3 is built from 12 residues. Germline CDR1 LNHDA, CDR2 SQIVND (reference sequence). The CDR3 is CASTIPGNTIYF. DNA for the CDR3: TGTGCCAGTACCATCCCTGGAAACACCATATATTTT.

The chain uses TRBV5-4 and TRBJ2-3; 8 bases agree with TRBD2. Germline V gives CDR1 SGHNT, CDR2 YYREEE (reference sequence). V was pared by 3 bases and J by 5 bases, with 11 bases of the junction left unmatched. The CDR3 is 16 residues long. In DNA form, the CDR3 reads TGTGCCAGCAGCTATCAGCGGGGGCCTCCATTAGATACGCAGTATTTT. This translates into CASSYQRGPPLDTQYF.

V and J are TRBV5-1 and TRBJ1-5; a weak D match, TRBD1 (5 bases). Germline CDR1 is SGHRS and CDR2 is YFSETQ. Trimming stripped 5 bases from V and 1 base from J, with 7 bases between. The CDR3 runs to 13 residues. Here the CDR3 reads CASRRDSNQPQHF. The CDR3 bases are TGCGCCAGCAGGCGGGACAGCAATCAGCCCCAGCATTTT.

The chain recombines TRBV21-1 with TRBJ2-3. TRBV21-1 is a recognized pseudogene. The CDR3 consists of 12 residues. DNA for the CDR3: TGTGCCAGCAGCAAAGGAACAGATACGCAGTATTTT. Translating gives CASSKGTDTQYF.

Here the CDR3 reads CASRWGRSEAFF. For the CDR3, the DNA is TGTGCCAGCAGGTGGGGGCGTTCTGAAGCTTTCTTT. This sequence joins TRBV27 and TRBJ1-1, with D perhaps TRBD1 (6 bases). CDR3 length: 12 residues. Germline V CDR1 and CDR2: MNHEY, SMNVEV (reference sequence). Trimming cost V 6 bases and J 6 bases, with 11 bases left between them.

The chain links TRBV15 to TRBJ2-1; D remains ambiguous. V shed 3 bases and J shed 0 bases, with 12 bases lying between them. Germline-derived CDR1 and CDR2 are LNHNV and YYDKDF (reference sequence). CDR3 length equals 16 residues. CDR3 region: CATSSPYWSSYNEQFF. As DNA, the CDR3 is TGTGCCACCAGCAGTCCTTACTGGAGCTCCTACAATGAGCAGTTCTTC.

V is TRBV5-4 and J is TRBJ1-1; no clear D gene. Between the trimmed V and J ends, which lost 4 bases and 7 bases, there was a span of 17 bases. In germline, CDR1 is SGHNT, CDR2 YYREEE (reference sequence). This CDR3 is built from 14 residues. The CDR3 loop is CASSDLLGFREAFF. CDR3 DNA: TGTGCCAGCAGCGACCTACTGGGTTTCCGTGAAGCTTTCTTT. Combining the CDR3 with reference TRBV5-4 and TRBJ1-1 gives the whole variable domain ETGVTQSPTHLIKTRGQQVTLRCSSQSGHNTVSWYQQALGQGPQFIFQYYREEENGRGNFPPRFSGLQFPNYSSELNVNALELDDSALYLCASSDLLGFREAFFGQGTRLTVV.

J is TRBJ2-7 and V is TRBV7-9; D possibly uses TRBD1 or TRBD2 (5 bases each). Germline V gene data show CDR1 as SEHNR and CDR2 as FQNEAQ (reference sequence). CDR3 size: 14 residues. V lost 6 bases and J 7 bases, leaving 19 bases between the germline ends. The CDR3 bases are TGTGCCAGCAGTCCGACAGTTAGCGTTGGAGAGCAGTACTTC. The encoded protein is CASSPTVSVGEQYF. Supplemented by reference TRBV7-9 and TRBJ2-7, the full variable domain reads DTGVSQNPRHKITKRGQNVTFRCDPISEHNRLYWYRQTLGQGPEFLTYFQNEAQLEKSRLLSDRFSAERPKGSFSTLEIQRTEQGDSAMYLCASSPTVSVGEQYFGPGTRLTVT.

The V call is TRBV6-5, the J call TRBJ2-2; 7 nucleotides align to TRBD1. This CDR3 has 14 residues. The germline gives CDR1 MNHEY, CDR2 SVGAGI. V lost 8 bases to trimming and J lost 1 base; unmatched junction nucleotides: 4. DNA for the CDR3: TGTGCCAGCCCCAGGACAGGGAACACCGGGGAGCTGTTTTTT. It translates to CASPRTGNTGELFF.

The rearrangement uses TRBV10-1 and TRBJ1-1; D is ambiguous. V lost 0 bases and J 0 bases, leaving 5 bases between the germline ends. Germline V gene data show CDR1 as WNHNN and CDR2 as SYGVQD (reference sequence). The CDR3 totals 14 residues. The CDR3 DNA is TGCGCCAGCAGTGAGTCAAAGGTGAACACTGAAGCTTTCTTT. It yields the protein CASSESKVNTEAFF.

The V and J genes are TRBV10-2 and TRBJ1-3, with D tentatively TRBD1 (5 bases). V was shortened by 5 bases and J by 0 bases, with 14 bases between the two germline ends. Germline assignment: CDR1 WSHSY and CDR2 SAAADI. This CDR3 comprises 16 residues. DNA for the CDR3: TGCGCCAGCAGTAACAGTCAGGGAGGCTCTGGAAACACCATATATTTT. Its protein is CASSNSQGGSGNTIYF.

This clone was observed a few times. The chain recombines TRBV6-1 with TRBJ2-7; D is ambiguous. Trimming removed 1 base from V and 2 bases from J, with 27 bases in between. Looked up from germline, CDR1 is MNHNS and CDR2 is SASEGT. The CDR3 contains 20 residues. This chain's CDR3 is CASSEVRAGTIKIVPYEQYF. The CDR3 DNA reads TGTGCCAGCAGTGAAGTTAGGGCTGGTACCATAAAAATAGTACCCTACGAGCAGTACTTC.

CDR3 in DNA: TGTGCCAGCAGCTTAGGCACAACGGGGAGCGAGCAGTACTTC. Amino acid sequence: CASSLGTTGSEQYF. J is TRBJ2-7 and V is TRBV7-8, with D maybe TRBD2 (5 bases). Trimming removed 1 base at V and 6 bases at J, with 13 bases between. The germline CDR1 and CDR2 sequences are SGHVS and FQNEAQ. CDR3 length: 14 amino acids. The variable domain in full, with the rest retrieved from reference TRBV7-8 and TRBJ2-7, is GAGVSQSPRYKVAKRGQDVALRCDPISGHVSLFWYQQALGQGPEFLTYFQNEAQLDKSGLPSDRFFAERPEGSVSTLKIQRTQQEDSAVYLCASSLGTTGSEQYFGPGTRLTVT.